This T cell receptor beta chain comes out of a study of T-cell reconstitution after alpha-beta-depleted transplantation in children listed by TCRdb under 2016. Some background on the complete study: The study quantitatively tracked T-cell immune reconstitution after TCRalphabeta/CD19-depleted allogeneic hematopoietic cell transplantation in children using TCR repertoire profiling.

The treatment or condition tag for this specimen amounts to: allogeneic hematopoietic cell transplantation with graft depleted of TCRalphabeta T cells and CD19 B cells. Transplant recipients were children who received TCRalphabeta/CD19-depleted allogeneic hematopoietic cell grafts. This clonotype has more than one count but fewer than ten. This clone's antigen is unknown. The input lacks base qualities; no much larger clone sits a single base away. Broader findings and caveats from the paper: In some patients, the high TCRbeta diversity seen at day 60 was put down to recipient T cells and intrathymic progenitors that had survived conditioning. Over subsequent months, a decline in hyperexpanded clone frequencies was noted, and after one year, T-cell counts and TCRbeta diversity were mostly ascribed to newly produced T cells. Apparently early alphabetaT-cell count recovery about two months after transplant reportedly relied on only several hundred rapidly expanded clones derived from non-depleted graft cells.

The trim is 0 bases for V and 0 bases for J, with a gap of 15 bases between the germline ends. Counted from cysteine to phenylalanine, this CDR3 has 16 amino acids. The read is trimmed to its CDR3 DNA, 48 bases read in frame from base 1. The germline V gene (reference sequence) supplies CDR1 DFQATT and CDR2 SNEGSKA. Library creation used PCR. TCRdb shows the sequencer as Illumina HiSeq 2500. Molecular barcoding was employed in the preparation of TCR libraries, with unique molecular identifiers being used to normalize TCRbeta repertoire quantification. TCRdb itself trimmed the public reads at Q25 with fastp, ran MiXCR and retained productive beta chains. Entries are consolidated by CDR3 protein sequence, retaining the most common genes and DNA. The sample table records 700,000 to 950,000 distinct CDR3 sequences; less than 20% of these occur just once. Clones ranked in the top ten supply 5% of the sample.

The chain is encoded by TRBV20-1 joined to TRBJ2-7; the D gene is perhaps TRBD1, on 5 matching bases. The TCR comes from a male patient between 10 and 17 years old who had a stem cell transplant for acute lymphoblastic leukemia, so the T cells may come from the graft donor. This material consisted of PBMCs, mostly from graft donor cells, taken 360 days after TCRalphabeta/CD19-depleted stem cell transplant. Read as DNA, the sequence is TGCAGTGCTAGAGATCTTTGGCAGGGTCCCTCCTACGAGCAGTACTTC. The encoded protein is CSARDLWQGPSYEQYF.